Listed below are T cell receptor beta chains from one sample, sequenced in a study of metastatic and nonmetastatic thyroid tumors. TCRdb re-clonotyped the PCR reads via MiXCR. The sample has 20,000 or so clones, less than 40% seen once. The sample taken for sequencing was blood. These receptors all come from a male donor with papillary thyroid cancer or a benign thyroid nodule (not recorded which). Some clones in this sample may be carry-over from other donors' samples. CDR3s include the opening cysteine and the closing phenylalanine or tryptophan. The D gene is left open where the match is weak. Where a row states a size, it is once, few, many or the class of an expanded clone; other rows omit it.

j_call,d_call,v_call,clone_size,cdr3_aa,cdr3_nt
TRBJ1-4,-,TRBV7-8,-,CASSPNRGPPNEKLFF,TGTGCCAGCAGCCCCAACCGGGGGCCCCCTAATGAAAAACTGTTTTTT
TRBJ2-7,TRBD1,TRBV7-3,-,CASSPDRGHWEQYF,TGTGCCAGCAGCCCAGACAGGGGGCATTGGGAGCAGTACTTC
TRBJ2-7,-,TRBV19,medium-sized,CATKSRDTSYEQYF,TGTGCCACGAAAAGTAGGGACACAAGCTACGAGCAGTACTTC
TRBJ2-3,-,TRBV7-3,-,CASSRVASSTDTQYF,TGTGCCAGCAGTAGGGTGGCTTCTAGCACAGATACGCAGTATTTT
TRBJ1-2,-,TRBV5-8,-,CASSMGRSYGYTF,TGTGCCAGCAGCATGGGTCGGTCCTATGGCTACACCTTC
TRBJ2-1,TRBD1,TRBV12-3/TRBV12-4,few,CATTGQVEYNEQFF,TGTGCCACCACTGGACAGGTGGAATATAATGAGCAGTTCTTC
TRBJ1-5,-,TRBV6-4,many,CASSERENQPQHF,TGTGCCAGCAGTGAACGGGAGAATCAGCCCCAGCATTTT
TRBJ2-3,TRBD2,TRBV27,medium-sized,CASSQRLAGGTDTQYF,TGTGCCAGCAGTCAGCGACTAGCGGGAGGGACAGATACGCAGTATTTT
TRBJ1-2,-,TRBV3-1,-,CASSQAAGWGTF,TGTGCCAGCAGCCAAGCCGCAGGCTGGGGCACCTTC
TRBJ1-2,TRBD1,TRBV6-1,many,CAGSDRVGYTF,TGTGCCGGCAGTGACAGGGTTGGCTACACCTTC